The 16 T cell receptor beta chains presented below share a single source sample, sequenced in a study of yellow fever vaccine responses in identical twins. TCRdb independently ran MiXCR on the RT-PCR reads; one entry per CDR3 protein. The sample lists nearly 11,000 distinct CDR3 sequences, over 75% occurring once. The sample consisted of T cells from blood (PBMCs), unsorted or a sorted subset (not recorded which), taken before or after yellow fever vaccination (not recorded which). The origin of the receptors is a woman aged 18-29 years who received the yellow fever vaccine.

The CDR3 protein is CASSLQGPNQPQHF. The CDR3 DNA sequence: TGCGCCAGCAGCCTACAGGGTCCCAATCAGCCCCAGCATTTT. This rearrangement joins TRBV4-1 to TRBJ1-5, with D possibly matching TRBD1 (6 bases). The germline gives CDR1 MGHRA, CDR2 YSYEKL. The CDR3 extends over 14 amino acids. The ends were cut back, 4 bases at V and 3 bases at J, with 10 bases in the middle.

The CDR3 region is CARSCHPSRQGAYEQYV. The DNA of the CDR3 is TGTGCCAGAAGCTGCCACCCATCTAGACAGGGAGCCTACGAGCAGTACGTC. The chain employs TRBV5-3 and TRBJ2-7; 7 bases line up with TRBD1. TRBV5-3 belongs to the ORF category, with a function that is uncertain. CDR3 size: 17 residues. V was pared by 3 bases and J by 2 bases, with 14 bases of the junction left unmatched.

This rearrangement joins TRBV2 to TRBJ2-1; no reliable D call. The V gene lost 6 bases and the J gene lost 7 bases, with 4 bases spanning the gap. The CDR3 spans 10 residues. In germline, CDR1 is SNHLY, CDR2 FYNNEI. The CDR3 coding sequence is TGTGCCAGCAGCATTAATGAGCAGTTCTTC. This sequence encodes CASSINEQFF.

V and J are TRBV28 and TRBJ2-1; D may be TRBD2 (5 bases). The ends were cut back, 2 bases at V and 10 bases at J, with 9 bases in the middle. The germline V gene has CDR1 MDHEN and CDR2 SYDVKM. The CDR3 is 12 residues long. The CDR3 DNA is TGTGCCAGCAGTTTAGTAGCGCGGGAGCAGTTCTTC. Translated: CASSLVAREQFF.

The chain joins TRBV20-1 to TRBJ1-5; D uncertain. The V and J ends lost 4 bases and 3 bases respectively, with 7 bases between them. Germline lookup yields CDR1 DFQATT and CDR2 SNEGSKA (reference sequence). CDR3 length equals 12 residues. The CDR3 is CSAMGPNQPQHF. In nucleotides, the CDR3 is TGCAGTGCTATGGGCCCCAATCAGCCCCAGCATTTT.

The chain is built from TRBV3-1 and TRBJ2-7; the D gene is possibly TRBD2 (5 bases). CDR3 length equals 13 residues. Trimming took off 3 bases at V and 6 bases at J, with 12 bases between the two ends. Germline V gives CDR1 LGHDT, CDR2 YNNKEL (reference sequence). The CDR3, as DNA: TGTGCCAGCAGCCACCCGGGATGGGCCGAGCAGTACTTC. As protein: CASSHPGWAEQYF.

This clonotype was seen more than once but under ten times. The chain combines TRBV2 with TRBJ2-5; D remains ambiguous. The CDR3 has 16 amino acids. Trimming cost V 6 bases and J 2 bases, with 19 bases left between them. The V gene's germline CDR1 is SNHLY and CDR2 FYNNEI. The DNA of the CDR3 is TGTGCCAGCAGAACACCCCGGGCAGTTCCACAAGAGACCCAGTACTTC. Translation gives CASRTPRAVPQETQYF.

This rearrangement joins TRBV7-2 to TRBJ1-6, with unresolved D. The CDR3 sequence is 15 residues long. V gave up 0 bases and J gave up 0 bases, with 3 bases separating them. Germline V gene lookup returns CDR1 SGHTA and CDR2 FQGNSA. The CDR3: CASSLAGSYNSPLHF. The CDR3 DNA sequence: TGTGCCAGCAGCTTAGCTGGCTCCTATAATTCACCCCTCCACTTT.

The chain employs TRBV11-3 and TRBJ2-2; D unclear. The length of the CDR3 is 18 residues. V lost 0 bases and J lost 0, with 14 bases in between. The germline V gene has CDR1 SGHNT and CDR2 YENEEA. Here the CDR3 reads CASSLDPADSPNTGELFF. The CDR3 nucleotides read TGTGCCAGCAGCTTAGATCCGGCAGACTCCCCGAACACCGGGGAGCTGTTTTTT.

The V call is TRBV7-6, the J call TRBJ2-1, with TRBD2 as a possible D gene (6 bases). The CDR3 consists of 15 residues. The V end was cut by 5 bases, the J end by 5 bases, with 16 bases between. Germline-derived CDR1 and CDR2 are SGHVS and FNYEAQ. The DNA for the CDR3 is TGTGCCAGCAGCCCCCTCTACACGGGGGACAATGAGCAGTTCTTC. It is translated as CASSPLYTGDNEQFF. The entire variable domain, with the rest obtained from reference TRBV7-6 and TRBJ2-1, is as follows: GAGVSQSPRYKVTKRGQDVALRCDPISGHVSLYWYRQALGQGPEFLTYFNYEAQQDKSGLPNDRFSAERPEGSISTLTIQRTEQRDSAMYRCASSPLYTGDNEQFFGPGTRLTVL.

The V and J genes are TRBV20-1 and TRBJ2-7; the match to TRBD2 covers 8 bases. The CDR3 covers 14 residues. Germline loops: CDR1 DFQATT, CDR2 SNEGSKA (reference sequence). V was pared by 5 bases and J by 3 bases, with 9 bases of the junction left unmatched. CDR3 sequence reads: CSAAPASGYYEQYF. CDR3 DNA sequence: TGCAGTGCTGCCCCGGCTAGCGGGTACTACGAGCAGTACTTC.

This clonotype was observed a handful of times. This sequence joins TRBV10-2 and TRBJ2-7; 9 bases line up with TRBD1. The CDR3 is made up of 14 amino acids. Unmatched junction bases numbered 5, after V lost 2 bases and J lost 6 bases. The germline V gene encodes CDR1 WSHSY and CDR2 SAAADI. The CDR3 reads CASSEGTGSVEQYF. The CDR3 nucleotides read TGCGCCAGCAGTGAGGGGACAGGGTCAGTCGAGCAGTACTTC.

The chain employs TRBV28 and TRBJ2-1; TRBD2 matches at 7 bases. The CDR3 runs 14 residues. Germline-derived CDR1 and CDR2 are MDHEN and SYDVKM. Trimming removed 8 bases from V and 0 bases from J; junction bases left unmatched: 4. CDR3 sequence reads: CASRRTSSYNEQFF. CDR3 in DNA: TGTGCCAGCCGAAGGACTAGCTCCTACAATGAGCAGTTCTTC.

The chain joins TRBV7-3 to TRBJ2-3; D possibly corresponds to TRBD1 (5 bases). V lost 4 bases, J lost 6 bases, and 11 bases lay in between. This CDR3 has 13 amino acids. CDR1 and CDR2 (germline): SGHTA, FQGTGA. The CDR3 DNA follows: TGTGCCAGCAGCTGGGGCCTTGAGGATACGCAGTATTTT. Encoded protein: CASSWGLEDTQYF.

The V and J genes are TRBV11-3 and TRBJ1-2; no clear D gene. Germline V gene sequence: CDR1 SGHNT, CDR2 YENEEA. The CDR3 contains 17 residues. V dropped 0 bases and J dropped 4 bases, with 18 bases sitting between them. Written as DNA, the CDR3 is TGTGCCAGCAGCTTAGATCCGGACGGCGGGCCTACCTATGGCTACACCTTC. Protein: CASSLDPDGGPTYGYTF.

The chain joins TRBV2 to TRBJ2-7; tentative D call: TRBD1 (5 bases). Per the germline V gene, CDR1 is SNHLY and CDR2 is FYNNEI. V lost 3 bases to trimming and J lost 2 bases, with 11 bases between them. The CDR3 totals 14 residues. DNA for the CDR3: TGTGCCAGCAGTGACCCGACAGATACCTACGAGCAGTACTTC. Protein: CASSDPTDTYEQYF.